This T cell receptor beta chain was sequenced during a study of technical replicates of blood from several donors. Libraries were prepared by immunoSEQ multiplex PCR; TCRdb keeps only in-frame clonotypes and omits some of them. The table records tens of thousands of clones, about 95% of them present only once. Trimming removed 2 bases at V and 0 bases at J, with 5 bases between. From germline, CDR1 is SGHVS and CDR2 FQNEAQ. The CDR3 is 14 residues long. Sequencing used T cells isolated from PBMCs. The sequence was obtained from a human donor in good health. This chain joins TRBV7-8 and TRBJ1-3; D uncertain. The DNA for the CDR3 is TGTGCCAGCAGCTTATCCAGCTCTGGAAACACCATATATTTT. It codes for CASSLSSSGNTIYF.